This T cell receptor (beta chain) was profiled in a study of a mutant IDH1 vaccine in newly diagnosed glioma. Time point defined: baseline, week 1 (first vaccination visit). Treatment given: pre-vaccination baseline after standard-of-care therapy. Assay used: immunoSEQ multiplex PCR; TCRdb lists only in-frame clones, some missing. The data contain around 64,000 clones, around 83% of them seen just once; the ten biggest clones take up approximately 4.5%. Study outcomes and limitations: Across multiple MHC alleles, 80% to 95% of patients had vaccine-induced responses.

Comments on this clone: The antigen is unknown.

The V end lost 3 bases, the J end lost 5 bases, and 10 bases lay between the germline ends. Germline V gene lookup returns CDR1 LGHNT and CDR2 FRNRAP. CDR3 length: 14 amino acids. This clonotype was obtained from a woman younger than 35 with glioma. Some clones in this sample may be carry-over from other donors' samples. The chain recombines TRBV12-5 with TRBJ2-2; the D gene is possibly TRBD1 (5 bases). Specimen: peripheral blood mononuclear cells (PBMCs), collected from a glioma patient treated with radiotherapy, temozolomide or both. The CDR3 loop is CASGLEGVTGELFF. Here the CDR3 DNA reads TGTGCTAGTGGTTTAGAAGGGGTAACCGGGGAGCTGTTTTTT.